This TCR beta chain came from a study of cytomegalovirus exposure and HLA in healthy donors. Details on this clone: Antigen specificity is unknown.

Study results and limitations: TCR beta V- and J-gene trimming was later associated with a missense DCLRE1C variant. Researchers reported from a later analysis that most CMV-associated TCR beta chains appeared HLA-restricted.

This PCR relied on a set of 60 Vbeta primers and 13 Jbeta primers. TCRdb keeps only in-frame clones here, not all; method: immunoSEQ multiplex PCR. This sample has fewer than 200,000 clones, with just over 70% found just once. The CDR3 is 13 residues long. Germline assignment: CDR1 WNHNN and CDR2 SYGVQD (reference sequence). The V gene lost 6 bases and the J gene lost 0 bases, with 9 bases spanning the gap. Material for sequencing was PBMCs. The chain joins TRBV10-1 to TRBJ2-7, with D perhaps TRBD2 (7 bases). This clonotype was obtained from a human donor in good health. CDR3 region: CASSGGPSYEQYF. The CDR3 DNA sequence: TGCGCCAGCAGCGGGGGGCCCTCCTACGAGCAGTACTTC.